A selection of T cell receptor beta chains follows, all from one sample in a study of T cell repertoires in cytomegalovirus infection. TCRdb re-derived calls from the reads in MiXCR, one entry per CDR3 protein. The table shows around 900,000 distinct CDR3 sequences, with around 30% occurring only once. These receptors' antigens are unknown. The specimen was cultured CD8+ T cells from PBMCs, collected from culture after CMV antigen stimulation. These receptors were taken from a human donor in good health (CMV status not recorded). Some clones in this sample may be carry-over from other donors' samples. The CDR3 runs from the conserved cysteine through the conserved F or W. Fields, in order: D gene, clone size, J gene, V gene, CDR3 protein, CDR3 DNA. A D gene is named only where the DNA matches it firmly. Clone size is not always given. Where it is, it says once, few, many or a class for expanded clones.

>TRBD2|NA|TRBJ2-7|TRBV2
CASSGPTSGVSYEQYF
TGTGCCAGCAGTGGGCCGACTAGCGGGGTCTCCTACGAGCAGTACTTC
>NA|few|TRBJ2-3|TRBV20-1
CSARGGDHPTDTQYF
TGCAGTGCTAGAGGGGGGGACCACCCAACAGATACGCAGTATTTT
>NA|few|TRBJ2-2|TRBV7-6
CASSLVVLLSRELFF
TGTGCCAGCAGCTTAGTAGTGTTACTCAGCCGGGAGCTGTTTTTT
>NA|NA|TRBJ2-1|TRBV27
CASRAGTTYNEQFF
TGTGCCAGCCGCGCCGGGACAACTTACAATGAGCAGTTCTTC
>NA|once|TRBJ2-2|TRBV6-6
CASSYGRGPGTGELFF
TGTGCCAGCAGTTACGGCAGGGGCCCAGGGACCGGGGAGCTGTTTTTT
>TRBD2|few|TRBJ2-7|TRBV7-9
CASSPSLAGPRYEQYF
TGTGCCAGCAGCCCGTCCTTAGCGGGTCCGAGATACGAGCAGTACTTC
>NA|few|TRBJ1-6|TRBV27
CASSRGHSSYNSPLHF
TGTGCCAGCTCCAGAGGCCACAGCTCCTATAATTCACCCCTCCACTTT
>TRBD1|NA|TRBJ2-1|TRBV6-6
CAILTRDRRSYNEQFF
TGTGCCATCCTTACCAGGGACAGACGCTCCTACAATGAGCAGTTCTTC
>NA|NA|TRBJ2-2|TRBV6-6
CASSPRPTGPRELFF
TGTGCCAGCAGTCCCCGTCCTACCGGCCCCCGGGAGCTGTTTTTT
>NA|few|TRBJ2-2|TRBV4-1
CASSQVGENTGELFF
TGCGCCAGCAGCCAAGTCGGGGAAAACACCGGGGAGCTGTTTTTT
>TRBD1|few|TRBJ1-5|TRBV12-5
CASGLPPGQGNSLDQPQHF
TGTGCTAGTGGTTTGCCACCGGGACAGGGAAATTCACTTGATCAGCCCCAGCATTTT
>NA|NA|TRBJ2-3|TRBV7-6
CASSFPPAGGTQYF
TGTGCCAGCAGCTTCCCGCCAGCGGGCGGTACGCAGTATTTT
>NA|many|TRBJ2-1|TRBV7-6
CASSSAAGFGEQFF
TGTGCCAGCAGCTCAGCGGCAGGGTTTGGGGAGCAGTTCTTC
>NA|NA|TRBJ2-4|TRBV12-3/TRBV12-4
CASSRPGETKNIQYF
TGTGCCAGCAGCCGTCCCGGGGAGACCAAAAACATTCAGTACTTC
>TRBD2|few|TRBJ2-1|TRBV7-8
CASSLTLEGGGGNNEQFF
TGTGCCAGCAGCCTAACCCTCGAAGGCGGCGGGGGGAACAATGAGCAGTTCTTC
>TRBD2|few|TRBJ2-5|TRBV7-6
CASSLDLGGVPQYF
TGTGCCAGCAGCTTAGATCTCGGGGGGGTACCCCAGTACTTC
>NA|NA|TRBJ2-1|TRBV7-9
CASSYGGLSYNEQFF
TGTGCCAGCAGCTATGGGGGATTGTCCTACAATGAGCAGTTCTTC
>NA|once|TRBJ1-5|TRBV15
CATSRAGDSNQPQHF
TGTGCCACCAGCAGAGCCGGAGATAGCAATCAGCCCCAGCATTTT
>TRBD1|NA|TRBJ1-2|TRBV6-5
CVSSYSEGAQGYTF
TGTGTCAGCAGTTACTCGGAGGGGGCGCAGGGCTACACCTTC
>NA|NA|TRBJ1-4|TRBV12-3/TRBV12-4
CASSARWRGDEKLFF
TGTGCCAGCAGTGCCCGGTGGAGGGGAGATGAAAAACTGTTTTTT
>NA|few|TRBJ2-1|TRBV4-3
CASSREQSSYNEQFF
TGCGCCAGCAGCCGAGAACAAAGCTCCTACAATGAGCAGTTCTTC
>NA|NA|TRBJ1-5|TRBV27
CASSLRWGEPQHF
TGTGCCAGCAGTTTAAGGTGGGGTGAGCCCCAGCATTTT
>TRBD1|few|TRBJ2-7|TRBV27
CASRYDRAHYEQYF
TGTGCCAGCAGGTATGACAGGGCCCACTACGAGCAGTACTTC